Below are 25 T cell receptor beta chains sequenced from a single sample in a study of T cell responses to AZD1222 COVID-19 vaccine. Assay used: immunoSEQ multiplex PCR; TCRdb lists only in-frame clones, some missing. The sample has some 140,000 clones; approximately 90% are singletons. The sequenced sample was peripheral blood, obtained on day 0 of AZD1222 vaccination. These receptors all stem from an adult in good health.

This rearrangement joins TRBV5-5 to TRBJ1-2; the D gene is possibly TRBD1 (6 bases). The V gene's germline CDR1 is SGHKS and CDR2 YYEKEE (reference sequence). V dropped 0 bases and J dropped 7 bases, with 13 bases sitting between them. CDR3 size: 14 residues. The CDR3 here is CASSLGPGASGYTF. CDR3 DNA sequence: TGTGCCAGCAGCTTGGGTCCAGGGGCCTCTGGCTACACCTTC.

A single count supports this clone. In DNA form, the CDR3 reads TGTGCCAGCAGCGGGACTCCTCACAATGAGCAGTTCTTC. Amino acids: CASSGTPHNEQFF. This chain joins TRBV2 and TRBJ2-1; tentative D call: TRBD2 (6 bases). From germline, CDR1 is SNHLY and CDR2 FYNNEI. The CDR3 is 13 residues long. Trimming removed 6 bases from V and 5 bases from J, with 11 bases in between.

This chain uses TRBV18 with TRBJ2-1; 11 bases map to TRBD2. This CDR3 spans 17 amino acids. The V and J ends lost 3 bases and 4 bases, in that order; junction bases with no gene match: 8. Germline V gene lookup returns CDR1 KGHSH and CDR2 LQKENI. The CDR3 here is CASSPQGASGGYNEQFF. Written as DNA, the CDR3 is TGTGCCAGCTCACCCCAGGGGGCTAGCGGGGGGTACAATGAGCAGTTCTTC.

This CDR3 reads CASSEGRGAGGYTF. For the CDR3, the DNA is TGTGCCAGCAGTGAAGGGAGGGGGGCCGGGGGCTACACCTTC. The chain links TRBV6-1 to TRBJ1-2, with a possible D match to TRBD1 (6 bases). The V and J ends lost 1 base and 8 bases respectively, with 14 bases between them. The V gene's germline CDR1 is MNHNS and CDR2 SASEGT. The CDR3 totals 14 residues.

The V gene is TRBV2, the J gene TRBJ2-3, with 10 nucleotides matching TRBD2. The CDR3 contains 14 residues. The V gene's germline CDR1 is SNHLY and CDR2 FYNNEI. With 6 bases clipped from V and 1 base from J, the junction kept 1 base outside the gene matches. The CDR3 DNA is TGTGCCAGCAGAGGGACTAGCGGCACAGATACGCAGTATTTT. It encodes CASRGTSGTDTQYF.

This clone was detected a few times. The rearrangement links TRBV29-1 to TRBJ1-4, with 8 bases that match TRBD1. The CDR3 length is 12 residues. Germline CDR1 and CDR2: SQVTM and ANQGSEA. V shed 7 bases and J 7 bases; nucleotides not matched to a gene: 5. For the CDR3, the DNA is TGCAGCGGAACAGGGGGAGGTGAAAAACTGTTTTTT. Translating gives CSGTGGGEKLFF.

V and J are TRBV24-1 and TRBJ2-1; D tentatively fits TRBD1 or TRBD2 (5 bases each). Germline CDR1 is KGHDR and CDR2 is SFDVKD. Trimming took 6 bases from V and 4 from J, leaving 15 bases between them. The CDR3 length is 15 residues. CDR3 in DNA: TGTGCCACCAGTCAAACAGGTCCGGGGTACAATGAGCAGTTCTTC. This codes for CATSQTGPGYNEQFF.

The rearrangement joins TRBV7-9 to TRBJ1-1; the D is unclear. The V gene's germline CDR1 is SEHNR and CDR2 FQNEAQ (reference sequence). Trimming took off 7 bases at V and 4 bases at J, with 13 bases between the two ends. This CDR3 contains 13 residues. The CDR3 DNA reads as TGTGCCAGCACCGCAGGCTTGGGCACTGAAGCTTTCTTT. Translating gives CASTAGLGTEAFF.

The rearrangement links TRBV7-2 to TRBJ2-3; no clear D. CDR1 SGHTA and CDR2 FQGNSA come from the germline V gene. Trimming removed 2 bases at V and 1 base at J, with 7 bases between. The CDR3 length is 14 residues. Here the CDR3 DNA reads TGTGCCAGCAGCTTATGGGCAGGCACAGATACGCAGTATTTT. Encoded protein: CASSLWAGTDTQYF.

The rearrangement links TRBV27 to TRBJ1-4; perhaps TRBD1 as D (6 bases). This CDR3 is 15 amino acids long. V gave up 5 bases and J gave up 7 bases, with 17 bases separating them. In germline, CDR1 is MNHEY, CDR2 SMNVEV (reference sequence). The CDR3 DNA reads TGTGCCAGCAGTACAACAGGGCCCCCAGGTGAAAAACTGTTTTTT. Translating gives CASSTTGPPGEKLFF.

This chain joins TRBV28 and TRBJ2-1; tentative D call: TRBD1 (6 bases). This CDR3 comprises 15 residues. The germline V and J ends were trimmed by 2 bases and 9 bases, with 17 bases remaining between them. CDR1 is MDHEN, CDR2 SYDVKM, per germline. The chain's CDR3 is CASSLGGPTKVEQFF. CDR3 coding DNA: TGTGCCAGCAGTTTAGGGGGCCCCACGAAGGTTGAGCAGTTCTTC.

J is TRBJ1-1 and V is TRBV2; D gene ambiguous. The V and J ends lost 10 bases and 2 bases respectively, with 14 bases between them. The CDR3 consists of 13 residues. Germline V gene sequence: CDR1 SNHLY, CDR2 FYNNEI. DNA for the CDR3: TGTGCCACCGAGTTATCCTTAAACACTGAAGCTTTCTTT. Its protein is CATELSLNTEAFF.

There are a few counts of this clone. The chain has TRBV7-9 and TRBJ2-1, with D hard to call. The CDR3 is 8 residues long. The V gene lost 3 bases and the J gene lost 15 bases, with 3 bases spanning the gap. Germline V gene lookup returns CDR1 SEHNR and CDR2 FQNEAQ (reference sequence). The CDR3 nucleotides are TGTGCCAGCAGCTTGTGGTTCTTC. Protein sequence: CASSLWFF.

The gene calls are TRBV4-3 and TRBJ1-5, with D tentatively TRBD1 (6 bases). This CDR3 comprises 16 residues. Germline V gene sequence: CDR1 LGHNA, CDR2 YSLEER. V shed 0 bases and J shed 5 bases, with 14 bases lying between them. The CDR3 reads CASSQDGGRRHQPQHF. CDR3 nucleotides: TGCGCCAGCAGCCAAGATGGGGGCCGGCGGCATCAGCCCCAGCATTTT.

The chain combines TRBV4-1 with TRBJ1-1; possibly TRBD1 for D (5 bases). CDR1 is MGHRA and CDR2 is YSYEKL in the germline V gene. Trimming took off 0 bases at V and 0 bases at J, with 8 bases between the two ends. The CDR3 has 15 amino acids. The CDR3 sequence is CASSQDEQVNTEAFF. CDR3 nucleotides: TGCGCCAGCAGCCAAGACGAACAGGTGAACACTGAAGCTTTCTTT.

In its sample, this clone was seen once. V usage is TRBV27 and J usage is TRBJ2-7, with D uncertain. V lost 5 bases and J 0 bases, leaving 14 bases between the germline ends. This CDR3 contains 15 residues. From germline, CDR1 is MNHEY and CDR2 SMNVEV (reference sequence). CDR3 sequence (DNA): TGTGCCAGCAGTCTAGAATTGGACCCCTCCTACGAGCAGTACTTC. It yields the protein CASSLELDPSYEQYF.

For the CDR3, the DNA is TGTGCCAGCAGTGAAGGGACGGCACGATATCAGCCCCAGCATTTT. It yields the protein CASSEGTARYQPQHF. The chain recombines TRBV6-1 with TRBJ1-5; D remains ambiguous. CDR1 and CDR2 from the germline V gene are MNHNS and SASEGT. The V end was cut by 1 base, the J end by 5 bases, with 12 bases between. The CDR3 is made up of 15 amino acids.

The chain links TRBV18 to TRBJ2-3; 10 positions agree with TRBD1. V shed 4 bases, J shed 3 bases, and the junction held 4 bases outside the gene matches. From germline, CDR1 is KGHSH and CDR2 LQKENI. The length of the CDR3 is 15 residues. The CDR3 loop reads CASSRRGQGTDTQYF. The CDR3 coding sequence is TGTGCCAGCTCACGTAGGGGACAGGGGACAGATACGCAGTATTTT.

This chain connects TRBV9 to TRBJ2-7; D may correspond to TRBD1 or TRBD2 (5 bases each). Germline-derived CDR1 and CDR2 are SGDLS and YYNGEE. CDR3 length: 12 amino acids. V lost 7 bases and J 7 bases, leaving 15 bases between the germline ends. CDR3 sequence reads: CASGGASGEQYF. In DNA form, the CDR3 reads TGTGCCAGCGGGGGAGCCTCGGGGGAGCAGTACTTC.

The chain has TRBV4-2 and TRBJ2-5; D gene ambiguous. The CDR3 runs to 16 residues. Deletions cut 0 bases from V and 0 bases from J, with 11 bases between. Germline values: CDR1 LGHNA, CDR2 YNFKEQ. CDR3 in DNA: TGTGCCAGCAGCCAAGATCGTGCAGAATACCAAGAGACCCAGTACTTC. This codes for CASSQDRAEYQETQYF.

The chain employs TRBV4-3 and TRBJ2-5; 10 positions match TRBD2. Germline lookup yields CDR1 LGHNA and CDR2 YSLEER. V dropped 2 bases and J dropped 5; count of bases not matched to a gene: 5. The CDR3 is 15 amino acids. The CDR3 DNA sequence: TGCGCCAGCAGCCAACTAGCGGGGGTCCGGGAGACCCAGTACTTC. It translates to CASSQLAGVRETQYF.

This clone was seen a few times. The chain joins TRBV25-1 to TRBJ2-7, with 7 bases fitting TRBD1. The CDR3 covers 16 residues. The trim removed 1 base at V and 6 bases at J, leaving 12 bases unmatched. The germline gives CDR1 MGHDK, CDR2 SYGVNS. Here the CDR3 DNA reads TGTGCCAGCAGTGAATCGCACAGGGGTAAAAAGTCCGAGCAGTACTTC. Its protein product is CASSESHRGKKSEQYF.

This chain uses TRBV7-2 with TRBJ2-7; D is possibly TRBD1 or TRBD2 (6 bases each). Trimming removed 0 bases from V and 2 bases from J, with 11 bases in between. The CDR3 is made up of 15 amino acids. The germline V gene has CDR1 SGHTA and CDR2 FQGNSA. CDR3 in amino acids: CASSLAWGATYEQYF. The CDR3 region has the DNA TGTGCCAGCAGCTTAGCTTGGGGGGCCACCTACGAGCAGTACTTC.

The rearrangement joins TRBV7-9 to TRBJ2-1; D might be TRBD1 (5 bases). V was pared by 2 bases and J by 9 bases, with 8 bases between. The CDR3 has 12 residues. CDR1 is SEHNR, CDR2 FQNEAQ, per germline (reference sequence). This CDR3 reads CASSLIRAEQFF. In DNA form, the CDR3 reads TGTGCCAGCAGCTTAATCAGGGCTGAGCAGTTCTTC.

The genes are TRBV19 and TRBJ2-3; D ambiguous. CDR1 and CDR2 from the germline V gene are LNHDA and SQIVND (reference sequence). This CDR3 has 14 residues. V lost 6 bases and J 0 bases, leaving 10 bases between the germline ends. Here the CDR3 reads CASRLESSTDTQYF. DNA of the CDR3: TGTGCCAGTAGGTTGGAGTCTAGCACAGATACGCAGTATTTT.